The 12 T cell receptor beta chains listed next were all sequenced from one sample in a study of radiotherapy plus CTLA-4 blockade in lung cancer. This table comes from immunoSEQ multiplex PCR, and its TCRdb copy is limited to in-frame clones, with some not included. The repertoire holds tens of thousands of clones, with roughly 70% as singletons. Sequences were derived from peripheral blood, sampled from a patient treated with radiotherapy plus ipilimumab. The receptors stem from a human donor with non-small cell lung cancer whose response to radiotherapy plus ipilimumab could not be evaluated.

CDR3 residues: CASSEEEVNTEAFF. CDR3 DNA sequence: TGTGCCAGCAGTGAAGAGGAGGTGAACACTGAAGCTTTCTTT. The V and J genes are TRBV6-5 and TRBJ1-1; D not resolved. The CDR3 runs to 14 residues. Germline values: CDR1 MNHEY, CDR2 SVGAGI. V lost 5 bases to trimming and J lost 0 bases, with 10 bases between them.

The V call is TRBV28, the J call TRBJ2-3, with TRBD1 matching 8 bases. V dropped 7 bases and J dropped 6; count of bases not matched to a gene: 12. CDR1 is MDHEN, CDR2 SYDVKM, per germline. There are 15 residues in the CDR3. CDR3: CASNPRQGRLDTQYF. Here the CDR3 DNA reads TGTGCCAGCAACCCAAGACAGGGGCGGTTGGATACGCAGTATTTT.

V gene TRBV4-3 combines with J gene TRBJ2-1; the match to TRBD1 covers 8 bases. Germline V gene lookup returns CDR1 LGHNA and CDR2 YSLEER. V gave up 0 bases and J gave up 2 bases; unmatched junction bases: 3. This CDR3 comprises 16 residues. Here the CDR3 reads CASSQEVQGAYNEQFF. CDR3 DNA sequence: TGCGCCAGCAGCCAAGAAGTACAGGGGGCCTACAATGAGCAGTTCTTC.

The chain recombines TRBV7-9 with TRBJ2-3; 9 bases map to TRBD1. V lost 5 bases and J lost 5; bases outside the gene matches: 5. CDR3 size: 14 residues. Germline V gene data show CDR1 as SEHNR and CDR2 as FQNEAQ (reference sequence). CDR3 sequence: CASSPGQGVDTQYF. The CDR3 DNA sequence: TGTGCCAGCAGCCCGGGACAGGGAGTAGATACGCAGTATTTT.

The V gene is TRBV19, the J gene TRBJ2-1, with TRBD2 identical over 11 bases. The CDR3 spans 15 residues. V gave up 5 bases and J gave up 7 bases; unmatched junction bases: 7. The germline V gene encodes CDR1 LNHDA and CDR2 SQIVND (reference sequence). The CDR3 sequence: CASSDRLAGRNEQFF. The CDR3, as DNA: TGTGCCAGTAGTGATAGACTAGCGGGGCGGAATGAGCAGTTCTTC. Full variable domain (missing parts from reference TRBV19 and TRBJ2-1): DGGITQSPKYLFRKEGQNVTLSCEQNLNHDAMYWYRQDPGQGLRLIYYSQIVNDFQKGDIAEGYSVSREKKESFPLTVTSAQKNPTAFYLCASSDRLAGRNEQFFGPGTRLTVL.

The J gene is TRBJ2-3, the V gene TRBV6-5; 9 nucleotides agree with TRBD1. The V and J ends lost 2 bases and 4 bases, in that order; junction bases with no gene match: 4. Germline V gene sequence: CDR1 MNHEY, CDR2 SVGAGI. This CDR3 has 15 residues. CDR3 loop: CASSYLGQGADTQYF. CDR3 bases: TGTGCCAGCAGTTACCTGGGACAGGGCGCAGATACGCAGTATTTT.

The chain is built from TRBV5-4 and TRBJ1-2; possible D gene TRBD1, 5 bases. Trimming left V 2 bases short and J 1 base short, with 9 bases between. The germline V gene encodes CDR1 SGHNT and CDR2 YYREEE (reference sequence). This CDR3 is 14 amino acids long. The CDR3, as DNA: TGTGCCAGCAGCTTTGGGGGAGGTAACTATGGCTACACCTTC. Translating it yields CASSFGGGNYGYTF.

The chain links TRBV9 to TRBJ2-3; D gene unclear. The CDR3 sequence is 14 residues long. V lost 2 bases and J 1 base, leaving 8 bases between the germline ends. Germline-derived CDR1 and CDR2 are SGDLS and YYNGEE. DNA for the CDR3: TGTGCCAGCAGCGTCGGTGAGGGCACAGATACGCAGTATTTT. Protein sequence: CASSVGEGTDTQYF.

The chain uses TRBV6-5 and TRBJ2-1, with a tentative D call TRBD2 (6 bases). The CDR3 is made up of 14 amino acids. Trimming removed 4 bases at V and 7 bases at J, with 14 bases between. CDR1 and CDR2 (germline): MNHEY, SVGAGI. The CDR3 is CASSWRARINEQFF. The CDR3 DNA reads TGTGCCAGCAGTTGGAGGGCCAGGATAAATGAGCAGTTCTTC.

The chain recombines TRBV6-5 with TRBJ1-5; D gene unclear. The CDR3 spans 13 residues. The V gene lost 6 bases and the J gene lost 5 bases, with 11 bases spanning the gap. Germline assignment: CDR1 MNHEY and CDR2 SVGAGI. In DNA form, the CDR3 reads TGTGCCAGCAGCGGTGTGGTTGATCAGCCCCAGCATTTT. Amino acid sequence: CASSGVVDQPQHF.

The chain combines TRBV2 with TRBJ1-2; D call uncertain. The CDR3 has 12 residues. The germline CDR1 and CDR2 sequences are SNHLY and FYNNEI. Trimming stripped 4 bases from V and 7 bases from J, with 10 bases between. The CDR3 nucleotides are TGTGCCAGCAGTGGGGCCTCGACTGGCTACACCTTC. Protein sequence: CASSGASTGYTF.

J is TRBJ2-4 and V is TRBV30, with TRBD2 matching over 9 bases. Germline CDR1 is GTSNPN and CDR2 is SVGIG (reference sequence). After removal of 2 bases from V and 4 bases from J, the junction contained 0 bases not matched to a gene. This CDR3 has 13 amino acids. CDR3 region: CAWSSGGKNIQYF. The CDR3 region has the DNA TGTGCCTGGAGTAGCGGGGGGAAAAACATTCAGTACTTC.